The table lists the clone carrying this T cell receptor (beta chain) with a count of one. The CDR3 contains 15 residues. Germline loops: CDR1 SGHVS, CDR2 FQNEAQ. V lost 5 bases to trimming and J lost 2 bases; unmatched junction nucleotides: 6. The data stem from a study of blood T cell repertoires in COVID-19. Study background: The United States, Italy and Spain provided the acute and convalescent COVID-19 samples. PBMCs, B-cell-depleted T cells, or T cells were the source of the cDNA or gDNA that made up the material.

Original analysis: From reference gene primer amplification, estimates of nucleated cell counts were derived. Sequencing was performed with immunoSEQ multiplex PCR; in TCRdb, only in-frame clones are kept and a portion is missing. V and J calls and clone size follow that table, whereas D and trimming were derived from the DNA. Of approximately 47,000 clones listed, 84% are singletons. V usage is TRBV7-8 and J usage is TRBJ2-5; 9 bases map to TRBD2. This sequence originates from a man aged 60-69 years with acute or convalescent COVID-19. Sequencing was done on a sample of peripheral blood. The CDR3 sequence is CASSRGRVSQETQYF. CDR3 sequence (DNA): TGTGCCAGCAGCCGCGGGAGGGTTTCTCAAGAGACCCAGTACTTC.